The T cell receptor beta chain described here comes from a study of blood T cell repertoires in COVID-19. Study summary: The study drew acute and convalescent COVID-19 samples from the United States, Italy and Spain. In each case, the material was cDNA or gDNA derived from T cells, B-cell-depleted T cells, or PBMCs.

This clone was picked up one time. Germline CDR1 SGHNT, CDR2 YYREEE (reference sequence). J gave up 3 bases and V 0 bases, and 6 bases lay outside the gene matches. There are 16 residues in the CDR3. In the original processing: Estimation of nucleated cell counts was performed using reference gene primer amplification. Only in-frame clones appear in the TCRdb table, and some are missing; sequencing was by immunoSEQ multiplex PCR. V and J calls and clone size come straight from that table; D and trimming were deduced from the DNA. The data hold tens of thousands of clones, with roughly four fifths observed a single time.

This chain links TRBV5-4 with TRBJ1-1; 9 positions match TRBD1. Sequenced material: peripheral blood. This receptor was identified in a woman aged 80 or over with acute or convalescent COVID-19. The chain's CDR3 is CASSLGVGQGDTEAFF. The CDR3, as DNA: TGTGCCAGCAGCTTGGGGGTGGGACAGGGTGACACTGAAGCTTTCTTT.